The 11 T cell receptor beta chains presented below share a single source sample, sequenced in a study of human T cells and chemical hapten exposure. Indicated time point: pre-sensitization, week 0. The sample's treatment: therapeutic diphenylcyclopropenone sensitization with weekly scalp DPC. TCRdb reprocessed the RACE reads via MiXCR and lists one record per CDR3 protein. The table lists around 100,000 distinct CDR3 sequences, 10% to 11% of them singletons. Sequenced here: whole blood, sampled in connection with sensitization to the hapten diphenylcyclopropenone (DPC). The receptors here all came from a woman aged 55 to 70 with alopecia areata. Some clones in this sample may be carry-over from other donors' samples.

The CDR3 loop reads CASSLPPHLSGGPSDEQFF. The CDR3 DNA reads TGTGCCAGCAGTTTGCCACCCCACCTTAGCGGGGGGCCCTCGGATGAGCAGTTCTTC. The chain couples TRBV27 to TRBJ2-1, with 10 bases matching TRBD2. The CDR3 covers 19 residues. The V gene end was trimmed by 3 bases and the J gene end by 8 bases; junction bases not matched to a gene: 19. Germline loops: CDR1 MNHEY, CDR2 SMNVEV (reference sequence).

In this sample, this clonotype turned up a few times. This sequence joins TRBV20-1 and TRBJ1-1, with unresolved D. Trimming stripped 2 bases from V and 5 bases from J, with 9 bases between. Germline CDR1 and CDR2: DFQATT and SNEGSKA (reference sequence). The CDR3 is made up of 12 amino acids. This CDR3 reads CSARWSGTEAFF. CDR3 nucleotides: TGCAGTGCTAGATGGTCGGGGACTGAAGCTTTCTTT.

The sample holds many counts of this clonotype. The J gene is TRBJ2-2, the V gene TRBV19; no reliable D call. This CDR3 contains 12 residues. The ends were cut back, 4 bases at V and 3 bases at J, with 3 bases in the middle. CDR1 and CDR2 (germline): LNHDA, SQIVND (reference sequence). The CDR3 DNA is TGTGCCAGTAGTACCTACACCGGGGAGCTGTTTTTT. Translation: CASSTYTGELFF.

The table lists this clonotype with a few counts. This rearrangement joins TRBV19 to TRBJ2-5; D is perhaps TRBD2 (5 bases). CDR1 is LNHDA and CDR2 is SQIVND in the germline V gene (reference sequence). The V end lost 8 bases, the J end lost 3 bases, and 13 bases lay between the germline ends. The CDR3 contains 13 residues. This CDR3 is CASRNEGKETQYF. CDR3 coding DNA: TGTGCCAGTCGAAACGAGGGAAAAGAGACCCAGTACTTC.

The V call is TRBV18, the J call TRBJ2-3; D gene uncertain. V was cut by 1 base and J by 0 bases, with 11 bases left in between. The CDR3 loop spans 16 amino acids. Germline CDR1 is KGHSH and CDR2 is LQKENI. CDR3 nucleotides: TGTGCCAGCTCACCACGATCTGGCGTTAGCACAGATACGCAGTATTTT. Translation gives CASSPRSGVSTDTQYF.

J is TRBJ1-1 and V is TRBV29-1; D remains unclear. Germline assignment: CDR1 SQVTM and CDR2 ANQGSEA. Between the trimmed V and J ends, which lost 6 bases and 2 bases, there was a span of 13 bases. The CDR3 has 13 residues. The CDR3 spells CSVYTDPNTEAFF. The CDR3 region has the DNA TGCAGCGTGTATACAGACCCAAACACTGAAGCTTTCTTT.

This clonotype came up many times. The V call is TRBV21-1, the J call TRBJ1-1; the D call of TRBD1 is as the table states it, not checked on the DNA. TRBV21-1 is a pseudogene locus. CDR3 size: 16 residues. In DNA, the CDR3 is TGTGCCAGCAGCAAAAATGGCGACAGGGGGGTCGCTGAAGCTTTCTTT. This gives the protein CASSKNGDRGVAEAFF.

This clonotype was counted between two and nine times. The chain has TRBV7-2 and TRBJ2-1; no firm D call. The germline V gene encodes CDR1 SGHTA and CDR2 FQGNSA. The CDR3 runs 13 residues. Trimming shortened V by 5 bases and J by 0 bases, and 5 bases separated the two germline ends. The chain's CDR3 is CASSTSSYNEQFF. As DNA, the CDR3 is TGTGCCAGCAGCACGAGCTCCTACAATGAGCAGTTCTTC.

This clonotype was seen many times. The rearrangement joins TRBV7-2 to TRBJ1-1, with no clear D. Trimming removed 3 bases at V and 1 base at J, with 9 bases between. Germline V CDR1 and CDR2: SGHTA, FQGNSA. This CDR3 contains 14 residues. CDR3 loop: CASSFLGKNTEAFF. The CDR3 DNA reads as TGTGCCAGCAGCTTTCTAGGGAAGAACACTGAAGCTTTCTTT.

This clonotype was seen ten or more times. This sequence joins TRBV6-1 and TRBJ1-1; D remains ambiguous. This CDR3 has 13 amino acids. Trimming pared 6 bases from V and 0 bases from J, leaving 8 bases between. Germline loops: CDR1 MNHNS, CDR2 SASEGT. Here the CDR3 DNA reads TGTGCCAGCAGGTCCCTTATGAACACTGAAGCTTTCTTT. The encoded protein is CASRSLMNTEAFF.

There are a few counts of this clonotype. V and J are TRBV6-1 and TRBJ2-3; D is perhaps TRBD1 or TRBD2 (6 bases each). V lost 5 bases and J lost 4, with 10 bases in between. Germline V gene lookup returns CDR1 MNHNS and CDR2 SASEGT. The CDR3 totals 13 residues. CDR3 region: CASSQRGADTQYF. CDR3 bases: TGTGCCAGCAGTCAAAGGGGGGCAGATACGCAGTATTTT.